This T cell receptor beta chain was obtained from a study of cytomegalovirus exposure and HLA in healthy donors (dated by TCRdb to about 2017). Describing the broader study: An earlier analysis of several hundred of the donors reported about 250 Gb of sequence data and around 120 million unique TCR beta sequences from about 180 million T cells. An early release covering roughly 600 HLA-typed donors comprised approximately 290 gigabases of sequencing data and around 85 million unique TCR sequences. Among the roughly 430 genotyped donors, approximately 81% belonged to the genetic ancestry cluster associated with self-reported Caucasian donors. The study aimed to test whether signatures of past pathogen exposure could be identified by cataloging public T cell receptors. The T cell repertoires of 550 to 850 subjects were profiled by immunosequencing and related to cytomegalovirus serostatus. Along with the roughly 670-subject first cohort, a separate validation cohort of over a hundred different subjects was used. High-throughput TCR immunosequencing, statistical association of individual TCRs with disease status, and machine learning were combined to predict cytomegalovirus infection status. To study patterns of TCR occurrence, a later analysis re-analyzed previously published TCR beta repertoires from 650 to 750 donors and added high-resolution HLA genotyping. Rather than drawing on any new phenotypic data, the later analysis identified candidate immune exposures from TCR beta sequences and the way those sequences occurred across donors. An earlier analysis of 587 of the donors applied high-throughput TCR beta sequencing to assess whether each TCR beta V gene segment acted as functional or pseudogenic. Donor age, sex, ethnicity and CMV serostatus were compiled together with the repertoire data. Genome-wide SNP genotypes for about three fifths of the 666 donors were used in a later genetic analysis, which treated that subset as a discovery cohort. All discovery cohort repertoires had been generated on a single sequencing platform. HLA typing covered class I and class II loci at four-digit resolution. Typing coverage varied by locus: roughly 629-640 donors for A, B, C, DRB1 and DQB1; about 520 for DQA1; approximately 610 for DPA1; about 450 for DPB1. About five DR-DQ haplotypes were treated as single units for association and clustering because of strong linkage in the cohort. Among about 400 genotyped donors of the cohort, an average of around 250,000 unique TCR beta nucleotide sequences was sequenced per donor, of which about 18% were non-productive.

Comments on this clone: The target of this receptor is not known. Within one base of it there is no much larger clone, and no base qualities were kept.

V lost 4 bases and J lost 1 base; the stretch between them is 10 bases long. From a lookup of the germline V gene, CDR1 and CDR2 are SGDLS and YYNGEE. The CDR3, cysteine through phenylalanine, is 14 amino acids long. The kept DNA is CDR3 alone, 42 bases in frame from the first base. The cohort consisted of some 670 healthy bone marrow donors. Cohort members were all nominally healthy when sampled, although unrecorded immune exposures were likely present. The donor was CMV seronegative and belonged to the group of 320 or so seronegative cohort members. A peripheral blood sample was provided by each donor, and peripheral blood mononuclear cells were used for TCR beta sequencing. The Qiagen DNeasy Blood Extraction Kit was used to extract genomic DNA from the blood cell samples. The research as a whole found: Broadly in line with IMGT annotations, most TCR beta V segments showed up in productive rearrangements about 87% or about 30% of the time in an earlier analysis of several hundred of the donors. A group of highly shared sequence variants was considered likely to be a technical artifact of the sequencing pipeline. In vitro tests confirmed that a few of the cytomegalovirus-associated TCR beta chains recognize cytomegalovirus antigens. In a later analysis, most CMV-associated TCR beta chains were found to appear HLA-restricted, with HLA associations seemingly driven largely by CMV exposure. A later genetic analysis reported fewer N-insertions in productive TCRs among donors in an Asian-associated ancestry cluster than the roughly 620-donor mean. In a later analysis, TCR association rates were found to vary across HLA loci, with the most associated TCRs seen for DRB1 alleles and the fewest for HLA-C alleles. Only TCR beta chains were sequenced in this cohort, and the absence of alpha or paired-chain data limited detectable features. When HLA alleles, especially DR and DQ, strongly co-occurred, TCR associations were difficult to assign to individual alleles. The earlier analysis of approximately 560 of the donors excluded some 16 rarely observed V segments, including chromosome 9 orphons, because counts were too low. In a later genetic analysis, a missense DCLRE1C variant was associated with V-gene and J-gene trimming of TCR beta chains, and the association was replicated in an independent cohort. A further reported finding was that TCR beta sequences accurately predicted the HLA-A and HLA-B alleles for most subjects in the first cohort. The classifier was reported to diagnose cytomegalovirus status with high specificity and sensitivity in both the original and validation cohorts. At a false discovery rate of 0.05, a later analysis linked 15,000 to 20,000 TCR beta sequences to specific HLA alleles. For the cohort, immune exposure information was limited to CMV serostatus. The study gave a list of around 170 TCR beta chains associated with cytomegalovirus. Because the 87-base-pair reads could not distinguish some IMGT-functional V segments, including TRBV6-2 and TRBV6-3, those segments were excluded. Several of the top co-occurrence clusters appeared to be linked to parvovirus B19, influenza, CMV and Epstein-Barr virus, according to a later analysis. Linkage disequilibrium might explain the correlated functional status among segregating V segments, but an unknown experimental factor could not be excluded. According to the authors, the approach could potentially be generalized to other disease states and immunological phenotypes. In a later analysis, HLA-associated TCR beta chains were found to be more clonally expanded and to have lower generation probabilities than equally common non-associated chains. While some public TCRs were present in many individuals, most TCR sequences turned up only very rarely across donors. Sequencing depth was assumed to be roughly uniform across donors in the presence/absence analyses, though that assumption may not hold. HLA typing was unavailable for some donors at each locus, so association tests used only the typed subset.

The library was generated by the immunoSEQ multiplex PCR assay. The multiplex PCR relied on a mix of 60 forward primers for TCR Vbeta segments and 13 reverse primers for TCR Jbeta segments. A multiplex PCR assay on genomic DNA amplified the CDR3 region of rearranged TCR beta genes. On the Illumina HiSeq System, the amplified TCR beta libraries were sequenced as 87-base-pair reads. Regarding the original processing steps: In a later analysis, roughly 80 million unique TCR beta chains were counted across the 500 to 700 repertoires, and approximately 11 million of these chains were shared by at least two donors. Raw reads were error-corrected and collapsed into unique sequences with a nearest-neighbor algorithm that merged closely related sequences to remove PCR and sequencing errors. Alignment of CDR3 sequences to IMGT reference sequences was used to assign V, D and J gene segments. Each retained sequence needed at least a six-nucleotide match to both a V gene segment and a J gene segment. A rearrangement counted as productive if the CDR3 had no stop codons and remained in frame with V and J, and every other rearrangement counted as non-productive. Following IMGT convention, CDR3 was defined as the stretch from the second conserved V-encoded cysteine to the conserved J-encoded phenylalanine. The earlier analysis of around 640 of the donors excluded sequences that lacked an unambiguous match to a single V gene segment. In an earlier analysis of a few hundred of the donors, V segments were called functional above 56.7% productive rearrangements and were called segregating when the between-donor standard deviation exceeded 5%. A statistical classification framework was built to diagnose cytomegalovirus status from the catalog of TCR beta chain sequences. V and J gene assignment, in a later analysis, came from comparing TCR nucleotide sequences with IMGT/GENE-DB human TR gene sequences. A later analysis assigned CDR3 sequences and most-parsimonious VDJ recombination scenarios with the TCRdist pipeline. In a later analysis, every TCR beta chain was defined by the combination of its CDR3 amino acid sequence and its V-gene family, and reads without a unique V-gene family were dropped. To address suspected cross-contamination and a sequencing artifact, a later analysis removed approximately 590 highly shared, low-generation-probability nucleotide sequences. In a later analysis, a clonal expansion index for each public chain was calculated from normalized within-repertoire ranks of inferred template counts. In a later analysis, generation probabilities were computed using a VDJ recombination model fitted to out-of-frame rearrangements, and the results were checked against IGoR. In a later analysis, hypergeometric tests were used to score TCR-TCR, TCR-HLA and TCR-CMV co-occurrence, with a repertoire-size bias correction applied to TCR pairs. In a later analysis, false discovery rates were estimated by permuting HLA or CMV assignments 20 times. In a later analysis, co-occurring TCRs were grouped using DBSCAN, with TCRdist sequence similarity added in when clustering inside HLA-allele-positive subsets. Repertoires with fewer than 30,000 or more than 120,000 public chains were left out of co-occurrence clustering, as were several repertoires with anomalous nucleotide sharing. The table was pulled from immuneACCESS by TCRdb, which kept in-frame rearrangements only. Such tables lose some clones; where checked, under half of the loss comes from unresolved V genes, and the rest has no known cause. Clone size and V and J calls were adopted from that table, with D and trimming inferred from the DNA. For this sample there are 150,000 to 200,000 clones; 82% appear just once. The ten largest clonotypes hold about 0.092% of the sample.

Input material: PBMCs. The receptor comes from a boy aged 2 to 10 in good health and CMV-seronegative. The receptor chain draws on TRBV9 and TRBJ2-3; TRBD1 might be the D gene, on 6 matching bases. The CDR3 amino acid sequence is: CASSTRQGTDTQYF. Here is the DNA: TGTGCCAGCAGCACCCGACAGGGCACAGATACGCAGTATTTT.